Below are 17 T cell receptor beta chains sequenced from a single sample in a study of response to subunit inactivated influenza vaccine. TCRdb fed the RT-PCR reads into MiXCR, producing one record per CDR3 protein. The sample contains about 650,000 distinct CDR3 sequences, approximately 14% of which appear only once. The sample here was PBMCs from blood, taken roughly 12 days after vaccination. All receptors come from a man aged 45-60 years who received an inactivated influenza vaccine.

There are a few counts of this clonotype. The chain employs TRBV7-2 and TRBJ2-5; 7 nucleotides agree with TRBD2. This CDR3 contains 15 residues. The V gene's germline CDR1 is SGHTA and CDR2 FQGNSA. J lost 5 bases, V lost 5 bases, and 11 bases had no gene match. The CDR3 loop reads CASSRTSVLGETQYF. The CDR3 region has the DNA TGTGCCAGCAGCCGGACTAGTGTCTTAGGGGAGACCCAGTACTTC.

This clonotype was detected only a few times. The rearrangement joins TRBV4-2 to TRBJ2-5, with 10 bases fitting TRBD2. With V trimmed by 1 base and J by 4 bases, 6 bases remained unmatched. The CDR3 has 16 residues. Germline values: CDR1 LGHNA, CDR2 YNFKEQ. The CDR3 spells CASSQVLAGDSETQYF. In DNA, the CDR3 is TGTGCCAGCAGCCAAGTTCTAGCGGGGGACTCAGAGACCCAGTACTTC.

In this sample, this clonotype turned up a few times. V usage is TRBV12-3 or TRBV12-4 and J usage is TRBJ2-5, with D tentatively TRBD1 (6 bases). The CDR3 spans 14 residues. V was cut by 3 bases and J by 4 bases, with 12 bases left in between. DNA for the CDR3: TGTGCCAGCAGTTTTAACAGGGTACGAGAGACCCAGTACTTC. Amino acid sequence: CASSFNRVRETQYF.

On this clonotype itself: At one end the junction does not follow the germline gene, possibly because of a read error. The rearrangement joins TRBV28 to TRBJ1-5, with D possibly being TRBD1 (6 bases). CDR1 is MDHEN and CDR2 is SYDVKM in the germline V gene. The CDR3 spans 13 residues. This CDR3 is CASTLGGGQPQHF. CDR3 nucleotides: TGTGCCAGCACTTTAGGGGGAGGTCAGCCCCAGCATTTT.

This clonotype has only a few counts. The chain combines TRBV4-3 with TRBJ2-3; 9 bases map to TRBD2. Germline CDR1 reads LGHNA; CDR2 reads YSLEER. The length of the CDR3 is 12 residues. The ends lost 3 bases at V and 12 bases at J; junction bases unmatched: 4. The CDR3: CASSHSGGTQYF. The CDR3 coding sequence is TGCGCCAGCAGCCATAGCGGGGGCACCCAGTATTTT.

The V and J genes are TRBV3-1 and TRBJ2-7; D unresolved. Germline CDR1 and CDR2: LGHDT and YNNKEL (reference sequence). Trimming removed 5 bases at V and 2 bases at J, with 16 bases between. This CDR3 is built from 15 residues. The CDR3 loop is CASSYRHTGTYEQYF. CDR3 bases: TGTGCCAGCAGCTACCGGCATACTGGGACCTACGAGCAGTACTTC.

This clonotype has at least ten counts. The chain uses TRBV7-2 and TRBJ2-4; tentative D call: TRBD2 (7 bases). The CDR3 contains 16 residues. V was clipped by 2 bases and J by 2 bases, with 13 bases between them. CDR1 is SGHTA, CDR2 FQGNSA, per germline. CDR3 sequence: CASSLPGGASKNIQYF. In nucleotides, the CDR3 is TGTGCCAGCAGCTTACCGGGGGGCGCGTCCAAAAACATTCAGTACTTC.

Here the CDR3 DNA reads TGTGCCATCACCAGGAACGGGGCGGACTATGGCTACACCTTC. Its protein product is CAITRNGADYGYTF. The chain recombines TRBV10-3 with TRBJ1-2; possible D gene TRBD1, 5 bases. The germline V and J ends were trimmed by 7 bases and 3 bases, with 15 bases remaining between them. Germline assignment: CDR1 ENHRY and CDR2 SYGVKD. The CDR3 has 14 residues.

J is TRBJ2-1 and V is TRBV4-2; 7 bases fit TRBD2. CDR1 is LGHNA, CDR2 YNFKEQ, per germline. Trimming cost V 4 bases and J 0 bases; bases outside gene matches: 9. There are 17 residues in the CDR3. CDR3 sequence: CASSPGLGGSSYNEQFF. The CDR3 nucleotides read TGTGCCAGCAGCCCTGGACTAGGCGGTAGCTCCTACAATGAGCAGTTCTTC.

Ten or more counts support this clonotype. J is TRBJ1-3 and V is TRBV4-2; perhaps TRBD1 as D (5 bases). The CDR3 runs 16 residues. Germline CDR1 and CDR2: LGHNA and YNFKEQ. V was pared by 0 bases and J by 0 bases, with 9 bases between. The CDR3 DNA reads TGTGCCAGCAGCCAAGATTACGGGGGCTCTGGAAACACCATATATTTT. Its translation: CASSQDYGGSGNTIYF.

Only a few counts were recorded for this clonotype. The rearrangement joins TRBV7-8 to TRBJ1-1; D unclear. This CDR3 has 14 amino acids. The germline V gene encodes CDR1 SGHVS and CDR2 FQNEAQ. V was cut by 3 bases and J by 4 bases, with 12 bases left in between. CDR3 amino acids: CASSFMGRATEAFF. The DNA of the CDR3 is TGTGCCAGCAGCTTTATGGGGAGAGCCACTGAAGCTTTCTTT.

This clonotype came up a few times. This chain connects TRBV6-5 to TRBJ2-2, with D perhaps TRBD2 (6 bases). The V end lost 3 bases, the J end lost 4 bases, and 12 bases lay between the germline ends. Germline V gives CDR1 MNHEY, CDR2 SVGAGI. The CDR3 consists of 15 residues. CDR3 residues: CASSYTGVTTGELFF. The CDR3 DNA follows: TGTGCCAGCAGTTATACGGGAGTTACCACCGGGGAGCTGTTTTTT.

V and J are TRBV7-7 and TRBJ1-2, with D possibly matching TRBD1 (6 bases). Trimming removed 1 base at V and 6 bases at J, with 18 bases between. There are 16 residues in the CDR3. Germline V lookup: CDR1 SSHAT, CDR2 FNYEAQ (reference sequence). In nucleotides, the CDR3 is TGTGCCAGCAGCTTAGTGGTTAGAGGGACAACGCATGGCTACACCTTC. Its translation is CASSLVVRGTTHGYTF. Variable domain in full (rest from reference TRBV7-7 and TRBJ1-2): GAGVSQSPRYKVTKRGQDVTLRCDPISSHATLYWYQQALGQGPEFLTYFNYEAQPDKSGLPSDRFSAERPEGSISTLTIQRTEQRDSAMYRCASSLVVRGTTHGYTFGSGTRLTVV.

This clonotype was counted a few times. The chain combines TRBV4-3 with TRBJ2-3; D might be TRBD1 (6 bases). The V gene lost 5 bases and the J gene lost 2 bases, with 14 bases spanning the gap. The CDR3 totals 15 residues. Germline loops: CDR1 LGHNA, CDR2 YSLEER. CDR3 sequence (DNA): TGCGCCAGCAGCGAGGGCAGGGGCGTCACAGATACGCAGTATTTT. As protein: CASSEGRGVTDTQYF.

This clonotype appeared a few times. CDR3: CASSLTTQANEQFF. The CDR3 coding sequence is TGTGCCAGCAGCTTAACGACCCAAGCCAATGAGCAGTTCTTC. The rearrangement links TRBV13 to TRBJ2-1; D unclear. Trimming took off 2 bases at V and 6 bases at J, with 11 bases between the two ends. The CDR3 runs 14 residues. The V gene's germline CDR1 is PRHDT and CDR2 FYEKMQ (reference sequence).

This clonotype was found a few times. The chain joins TRBV25-1 to TRBJ2-3; 7 bases line up with TRBD1. Trimming at V came to 5 bases and at J to 4 bases, leaving 3 bases not matched to a gene. In germline, CDR1 is MGHDK, CDR2 SYGVNS. The length of the CDR3 is 13 residues. This CDR3 is CASSRGGADTQYF. The DNA of the CDR3 is TGTGCCAGCAGTAGAGGGGGCGCAGATACGCAGTATTTT.

The CDR3 protein is CASSGRYQGYTF. As DNA, the CDR3 is TGTGCCAGCAGCGGACGATACCAGGGCTACACCTTC. This chain uses TRBV7-2 with TRBJ1-2; no reliable D call. Per the germline V gene, CDR1 is SGHTA and CDR2 is FQGNSA. Trimming shortened V by 5 bases and J by 8 bases, and 12 bases separated the two germline ends. The CDR3 totals 12 residues. Filled out from reference TRBV7-2 and TRBJ1-2, the complete variable domain reads GAGVSQSPSNKVTEKGKDVELRCDPISGHTALYWYRQSLGQGLEFLIYFQGNSAPDKSGLPSDRFSAERTGGSVSTLTIQRTQQEDSAVYLCASSGRYQGYTFGSGTRLTVV.